The 24 T cell receptor beta chains in this list originate from one sample, sequenced in a study of blood T cell repertoires in COVID-19. Using immunoSEQ multiplex PCR, the repertoire was profiled, and TCRdb retains in-frame clones only, with some absent. This sample has some 700,000 clones, with more than 80% found just once. The sequencing sample was made of peripheral blood. The receptors derive from a woman under 30 with acute or convalescent COVID-19.

The chain is built from TRBV4-2 and TRBJ2-7; 8 positions match TRBD1. The CDR3 covers 16 residues. Germline V gene data show CDR1 as LGHNA and CDR2 as YNFKEQ. Trimming removed 2 bases from V and 2 bases from J; junction bases left unmatched: 8. CDR3 bases: TGTGCCAGCAGCCAACCGGGACAGGCGATAGCCTACGAGCAGTACTTC. This codes for CASSQPGQAIAYEQYF.

The chain joins TRBV5-1 to TRBJ1-1; tentative D call: TRBD1 (6 bases). Germline V lookup: CDR1 SGHRS, CDR2 YFSETQ. V dropped 4 bases and J dropped 4 bases, with 14 bases sitting between them. The CDR3 covers 14 residues. The CDR3 protein is CASSAGDVSTEAFF. In DNA, the CDR3 is TGCGCCAGCAGCGCAGGGGATGTGAGCACTGAAGCTTTCTTT.

J is TRBJ2-3 and V is TRBV6-4, with TRBD1 matching over 10 bases. The germline V gene encodes CDR1 MRHNA and CDR2 SNTAGT. The CDR3 is 16 amino acids. Trimming took 2 bases from V and 2 from J; bases not matched to a gene: 4. CDR3 residues: CASSDTDRGATDTQYF. The CDR3 nucleotides are TGTGCCAGCAGTGACACGGACAGGGGGGCCACAGATACGCAGTATTTT.

V gene TRBV4-3 combines with J gene TRBJ1-2, with a tentative D call TRBD1 (5 bases). The ends were cut back, 1 base at V and 1 base at J, with 16 bases in the middle. This CDR3 region has 17 residues. Germline loops: CDR1 LGHNA, CDR2 YSLEER. CDR3 sequence (DNA): TGCGCCAGCAGCCAAGTAACAGGCAACATAATTAACTATGGCTACACCTTC. Protein sequence: CASSQVTGNIINYGYTF.

The chain combines TRBV6-5 with TRBJ1-2; no clear D gene. Trimming took off 4 bases at V and 5 bases at J, with 8 bases between the two ends. Germline V CDR1 and CDR2: MNHEY, SVGAGI. The CDR3 sequence is 12 residues long. CDR3 amino acids: CASSFTGYGYTF. The DNA of the CDR3 is TGTGCCAGCAGTTTCACGGGGTATGGCTACACCTTC.

This clone was detected only once. V usage is TRBV5-6 and J usage is TRBJ2-5, with 8 bases that match TRBD1. CDR3 length equals 15 residues. Germline V CDR1 and CDR2: SGHDT, YYEEEE. The J segment lost 3 bases and the V segment lost 4 bases, leaving 8 bases of the junction unmatched. The CDR3, as DNA: TGTGCCAGCAGCCTAGGGACAGGACTTGAAGAGACCCAGTACTTC. Protein product: CASSLGTGLEETQYF.

The genes are TRBV9 and TRBJ1-5, with 10 bases matching TRBD1. V trimming: 3 bases; J trimming: 5 bases; junction bases outside the gene matches: 2. The germline V gene has CDR1 SGDLS and CDR2 YYNGEE. The CDR3 runs 14 residues. The CDR3 spells CASSEGTGDQPQHF. In DNA form, the CDR3 reads TGTGCCAGCAGCGAGGGGACAGGGGATCAGCCCCAGCATTTT.

This chain links TRBV20-1 with TRBJ2-1; 8 bases are a match to TRBD1. Germline lookup yields CDR1 DFQATT and CDR2 SNEGSKA (reference sequence). J gave up 3 bases and V 3 bases, and 4 bases lay outside the gene matches. This CDR3 comprises 14 residues. The CDR3 DNA follows: TGCAGTGCTAGTTCAGGGGGCAACTACAATGAGCAGTTCTTC. Protein sequence: CSASSGGNYNEQFF.

The chain employs TRBV5-5 and TRBJ1-6, with a possible D match to TRBD1 (6 bases). V lost 0 bases to trimming and J lost 9 bases, with 19 bases between them. The length of the CDR3 is 17 residues. Germline V CDR1 and CDR2: SGHKS, YYEKEE (reference sequence). CDR3 residues: CASSLEFLRGGSSPLHF. Written as DNA, the CDR3 is TGTGCCAGCAGCTTGGAGTTTCTCAGGGGTGGTAGTTCACCCCTCCACTTT.

This chain joins TRBV7-9 and TRBJ1-4; tentative D call: TRBD1 (5 bases). CDR1 and CDR2 from the germline V gene are SEHNR and FQNEAQ (reference sequence). V was cut by 5 bases and J by 8 bases, with 21 bases left in between. The CDR3 loop spans 16 amino acids. CDR3 coding DNA: TGTGCCAGCAGCCCCAACGCCCAGGGACTATGGGAAAAACTGTTTTTT. Translated: CASSPNAQGLWEKLFF.

The V call is TRBV3-1 (or the pseudogene TRBV3-2), the J call TRBJ2-3; 12 bases map to TRBD2. The CDR3 contains 18 residues. Trimming cost V 1 base and J 0 bases; bases outside gene matches: 5. Germline V gene sequence: CDR1 LGHDT, CDR2 YNNKEL (reference sequence). The CDR3 protein is CASSQVTSGGLSTDTQYF. Written as DNA, the CDR3 is TGTGCCAGCAGCCAAGTAACTAGCGGGGGGCTAAGCACAGATACGCAGTATTTT.

V is TRBV6-5 and J is TRBJ2-7; maybe TRBD1 (6 bases). The germline gives CDR1 MNHEY, CDR2 SVGAGI. The CDR3 covers 13 residues. V lost 8 bases to trimming and J lost 5 bases, with 16 bases between them. In DNA, the CDR3 is TGTGCCAGCCACAAGGGGGACGGGGACGAGCAGTACTTC. This gives the protein CASHKGDGDEQYF.

This clone was counted a single time. CDR3 nucleotide sequence: TGTGCCAGCAGCTTATCCTGGACAGCCTCTAGCACAGATACGCAGTATTTT. Its protein is CASSLSWTASSTDTQYF. The rearrangement links TRBV7-2 to TRBJ2-3, with D possibly being TRBD1 (6 bases). The ends were cut back, 2 bases at V and 0 bases at J, with 15 bases in the middle. Per germline, CDR1 SGHTA and CDR2 FQGNSA. This CDR3 has 17 residues. Full variable domain (outside the CDR3, taken from reference TRBV7-2 and TRBJ2-3): GAGVSQSPSNKVTEKGKDVELRCDPISGHTALYWYRQSLGQGLEFLIYFQGNSAPDKSGLPSDRFSAERTGGSVSTLTIQRTQQEDSAVYLCASSLSWTASSTDTQYFGPGTRLTVL.

The chain combines TRBV12-5 with TRBJ1-1, with 7 bases aligning to TRBD1. There are 14 residues in the CDR3. V was clipped by 6 bases and J by 6 bases; unmatched bases: 10. In germline, CDR1 is LGHNT, CDR2 FRNRAP. Here the CDR3 DNA reads TGTGCTAGTGGCGCCCGACAGGGTGGGGCTGAAGCTTTCTTT. Translated, it gives CASGARQGGAEAFF.

J is TRBJ2-1 and V is TRBV4-3; 7 bases agree with TRBD2. Germline trimming cut 1 base from V and 10 bases from J; bases unmatched to any gene: 13. Germline lookup yields CDR1 LGHNA and CDR2 YSLEER. The CDR3 sequence is 16 residues long. This CDR3 reads CASSQGGGLHAWEQFF. The CDR3 bases are TGCGCCAGCAGCCAAGGGGGGGGACTCCACGCCTGGGAGCAGTTCTTC.

V and J are TRBV5-1 and TRBJ1-4; tentative D call: TRBD1 (5 bases). With 3 bases removed from V and 8 bases from J, the gap between germline ends came to 17 bases. Germline CDR1 SGHRS, CDR2 YFSETQ. The CDR3 is made up of 15 amino acids. CDR3 DNA: TGCGCCAGCAGCTCCCGACAGTGGGGAGGGGAAAAACTGTTTTTT. This gives the protein CASSSRQWGGEKLFF.

This chain joins TRBV11-2 and TRBJ2-2, with D perhaps matching TRBD1 (6 bases). This CDR3 comprises 18 residues. The germline V gene has CDR1 SGHAT and CDR2 FQNNGV. The V end lost 5 bases, the J end lost 5 bases, and 24 bases lay between the germline ends. Here the CDR3 DNA reads TGTGCCAGCAGCCCTTGGAGGTGGAGACAGGAGAGTACCGGGGAGCTGTTTTTT. This encodes CASSPWRWRQESTGELFF.

CDR3 residues: CATKGASPTGELFF. The CDR3 nucleotides are TGCGCCACCAAGGGGGCTAGCCCGACCGGGGAGCTGTTTTTT. The chain employs TRBV5-1 and TRBJ2-2, with 7 bases identical to TRBD1. Looked up from germline, CDR1 is SGHRS and CDR2 is YFSETQ. CDR3 length: 14 residues. The V gene end was trimmed by 9 bases and the J gene end by 5 bases; junction bases not matched to a gene: 10.

The chain uses TRBV12-3 or TRBV12-4 and TRBJ2-3, with a possible D match to TRBD2 (7 bases). V lost 5 bases, J lost 13 bases, and 13 bases lay in between. The CDR3 totals 11 residues. The CDR3 region has the DNA TGTGCCAGCAGTCACGGGGGGCGGGAGTATTTT. Amino acid sequence: CASSHGGREYF.

In regard to this clone: The same CDR3 arises from other DNA sequences in this sample as well. V and J are TRBV5-1 and TRBJ1-1; TRBD1 might be the D (5 bases). The CDR3 has 14 amino acids. From germline, CDR1 is SGHRS and CDR2 YFSETQ. Between the trimmed V and J ends, which lost 0 bases and 3 bases, there was a span of 9 bases. The CDR3 protein is CASSLDRGDTEAFF. The CDR3 DNA sequence: TGCGCCAGCAGCTTGGATCGGGGGGACACTGAAGCTTTCTTT.

V gene TRBV6-5 combines with J gene TRBJ1-2; tentatively, D is TRBD1 (5 bases). The CDR3 is made up of 14 amino acids. Germline assignment: CDR1 MNHEY and CDR2 SVGAGI. Trimming pared 6 bases from V and 4 bases from J, leaving 15 bases between. In DNA, the CDR3 is TGTGCCAGCAGAACTACCGGGACTGTCTATGGCTACACCTTC. This encodes CASRTTGTVYGYTF.

The chain couples TRBV28 to TRBJ1-2, with D unclear. Trimming stripped 2 bases from V and 5 bases from J, with 9 bases between. From germline, CDR1 is MDHEN and CDR2 SYDVKM. The CDR3 has 13 amino acids. CDR3 loop: CASSLMVQYGYTF. In nucleotides, the CDR3 is TGTGCCAGCAGTTTAATGGTCCAGTATGGCTACACCTTC.

This chain links TRBV4-1 with TRBJ2-5, with 8 bases identical to TRBD2. CDR3 length equals 13 residues. Germline trimming cut 6 bases from V and 4 bases from J; bases unmatched to any gene: 4. Germline V gives CDR1 MGHRA, CDR2 YSYEKL. CDR3 sequence reads: CASSITSGETQYF. The DNA for the CDR3 is TGCGCCAGCAGTATAACTAGCGGAGAGACCCAGTACTTC.

V and J are TRBV30 and TRBJ1-2; 7 bases agree with TRBD1. The CDR3 runs 16 residues. Per the germline V gene, CDR1 is GTSNPN and CDR2 is SVGIG (reference sequence). With 1 base clipped from V and 5 bases from J, the junction kept 13 bases outside the gene matches. CDR3 nucleotides: TGTGCCTGGAGTGACTCTGGACAGGTGACGGCGTATGGCTACACCTTC. Translating it yields CAWSDSGQVTAYGYTF.